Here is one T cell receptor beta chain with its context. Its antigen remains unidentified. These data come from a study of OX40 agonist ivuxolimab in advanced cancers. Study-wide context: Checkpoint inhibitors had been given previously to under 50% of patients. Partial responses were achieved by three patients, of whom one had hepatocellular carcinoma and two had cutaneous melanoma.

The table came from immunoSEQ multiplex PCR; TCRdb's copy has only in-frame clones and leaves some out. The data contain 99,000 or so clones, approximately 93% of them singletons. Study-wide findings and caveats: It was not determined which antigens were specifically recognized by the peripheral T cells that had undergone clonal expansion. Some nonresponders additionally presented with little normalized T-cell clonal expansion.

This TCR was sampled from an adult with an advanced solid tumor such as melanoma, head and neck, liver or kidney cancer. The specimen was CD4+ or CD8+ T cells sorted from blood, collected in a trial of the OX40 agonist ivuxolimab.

CDR3 sequence: CASSIDRVQPQHF. The DNA of the CDR3 is TGTGCCAGCAGCATCGACAGGGTTCAGCCCCAGCATTTT. The rearrangement links TRBV11-3 to TRBJ1-5; 7 bases match TRBD1. V was pared by 5 bases and J by 6 bases, with 4 bases of the junction left unmatched. Germline V gene data show CDR1 as SGHNT and CDR2 as YENEEA. The CDR3 spans 13 residues.